Detailed here is one TCR beta chain. Its target is unknown. The record originates from a study of STAT5B mutations in CD4+ large granular lymphocyte leukemia. Germline V gives CDR1 WNHNN, CDR2 SYGVQD (reference sequence). V was cut by 5 bases and J by 6 bases, with 13 bases left in between. The CDR3 consists of 14 residues. Study-wide results and limits: Top patient clones used TRBV06 genes more often: 8/27 versus 2/35 in controls.

Controls came from buffy coats of healthy blood donors. This was a survey-level run. In the study's own analysis: Lowest detectable productive clonotype frequency was 2.59 x 10-5. TCRdb's table, derived via immunoSEQ multiplex PCR, lists solely in-frame clones and lacks some. From that table come the V and J calls and clone size; the DNA was used to work out D and trimming. The data show about 40,000 clones, approximately 84% seen once. Sequences were obtained from CD4+ T cells from blood buffy coats. The chain carries TRBV10-1 and TRBJ2-2, with D unclear. The clonotype comes from a human donor in good health. CDR3 residues: CASSKGSVAGELFF. The CDR3 DNA follows: TGCGCCAGCAGTAAAGGCTCCGTCGCCGGGGAGCTGTTTTTT.